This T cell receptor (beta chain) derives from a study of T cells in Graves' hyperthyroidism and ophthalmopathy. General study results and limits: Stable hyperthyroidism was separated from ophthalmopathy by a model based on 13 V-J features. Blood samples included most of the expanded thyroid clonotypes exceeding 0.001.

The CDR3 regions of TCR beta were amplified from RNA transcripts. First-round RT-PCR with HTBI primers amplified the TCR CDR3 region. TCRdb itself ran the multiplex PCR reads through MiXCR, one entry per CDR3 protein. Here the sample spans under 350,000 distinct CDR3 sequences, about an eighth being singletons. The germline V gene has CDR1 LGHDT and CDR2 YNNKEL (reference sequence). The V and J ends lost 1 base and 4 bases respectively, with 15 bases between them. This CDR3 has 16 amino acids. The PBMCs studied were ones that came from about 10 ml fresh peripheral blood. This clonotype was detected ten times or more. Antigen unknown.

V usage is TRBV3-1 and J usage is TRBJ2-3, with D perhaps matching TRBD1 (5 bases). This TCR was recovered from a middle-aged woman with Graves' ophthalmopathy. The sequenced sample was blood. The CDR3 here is CASSQVGVAVADTQYF. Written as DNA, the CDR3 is TGTGCCAGCAGCCAAGTAGGGGTAGCTGTGGCAGATACGCAGTATTTT.